One sample yielded the 32 T cell receptor beta chains listed below, sequenced in a study of tissue T cells after allogeneic stem cell transplantation. Measured with immunoSEQ multiplex PCR; TCRdb has only the in-frame clones, and not every one. In the table there are thousands of clones, roughly 69% of which are singletons. The specimen was tissue from the colon, collected at autopsy. The receptors here all came from an older female donor with lung cancer.

The chain carries TRBV11-3 and TRBJ2-7, with 10 nucleotides matching TRBD2. CDR1 is SGHNT and CDR2 is YENEEA in the germline V gene. V was clipped by 5 bases and J by 4 bases; unmatched bases: 8. The CDR3 consists of 15 residues. The CDR3 coding sequence is TGTGCCAGCAGCCTACTAGCGGGGCGGGGTTACGAGCAGTACTTC. It is translated as CASSLLAGRGYEQYF.

This clone was seen a few times. J is TRBJ2-2 and V is TRBV4-2; D possibly corresponds to TRBD2 (5 bases). This CDR3 region has 14 residues. Trimming cost V 2 bases and J 10 bases, with 14 bases left between them. In germline, CDR1 is LGHNA, CDR2 YNFKEQ. CDR3 coding DNA: TGTGCCAGCAGCCAACCCGGGGTCCTTTCGGAGCTGTTTTTT. Its protein is CASSQPGVLSELFF.

CDR3 DNA: TGTGCCAGCAGCCCCCGCGGAGGACCGCTAGAGGGGCAGTACTTC. This encodes CASSPRGGPLEGQYF. This chain links TRBV9 with TRBJ2-7; weak D call: TRBD2 (5 bases). Trimming shortened V by 4 bases and J by 9 bases, and 23 bases separated the two germline ends. The CDR3 extends over 15 amino acids. CDR1 is SGDLS and CDR2 is YYNGEE in the germline V gene.

The genes are TRBV19 and TRBJ1-1; 9 nucleotides agree with TRBD1. V was pared by 9 bases and J by 6 bases, with 8 bases of the junction left unmatched. CDR3 length: 13 residues. Germline V CDR1 and CDR2: LNHDA, SQIVND (reference sequence). DNA for the CDR3: TGTGCCAGCCGTGGACAGGGGACGTCTGAAGCTTTCTTT. Translating it yields CASRGQGTSEAFF. Full variable domain (rest looked up from reference TRBV19 and TRBJ1-1): DGGITQSPKYLFRKEGQNVTLSCEQNLNHDAMYWYRQDPGQGLRLIYYSQIVNDFQKGDIAEGYSVSREKKESFPLTVTSAQKNPTAFYLCASRGQGTSEAFFGQGTRLTVV.

This chain connects TRBV12-5 to TRBJ2-7; tentatively, D is TRBD2 (6 bases). The V gene's germline CDR1 is LGHNT and CDR2 FRNRAP. V shed 3 bases and J shed 3 bases, with 15 bases lying between them. The CDR3 extends over 15 amino acids. The CDR3 here is CASGFGQGGFYEQYF. CDR3 nucleotides: TGTGCTAGTGGTTTCGGCCAGGGAGGCTTCTACGAGCAGTACTTC.

The V call is TRBV29-1, the J call TRBJ2-1, with D possibly matching TRBD2 (6 bases). Trimming left V 4 bases short and J 10 bases short, with 20 bases between. The CDR3 loop spans 14 amino acids. Germline CDR1 and CDR2: SQVTM and ANQGSEA. The CDR3 region is CSVVSTRGLAEQFF. The CDR3 DNA reads as TGCAGCGTTGTTTCGACTAGAGGATTAGCGGAGCAGTTCTTC.

The chain is built from TRBV4-3 and TRBJ1-4, with D possibly matching TRBD1 (6 bases). Germline CDR1 LGHNA, CDR2 YSLEER. The ends were cut back, 4 bases at V and 8 bases at J, with 11 bases in the middle. This CDR3 comprises 13 residues. This chain's CDR3 is CASSPTGREKLFF. The DNA of the CDR3 is TGCGCCAGCAGCCCTACAGGGAGAGAAAAACTGTTTTTT.

The gene calls are TRBV18 and TRBJ1-1; maybe TRBD1 (5 bases). V dropped 6 bases and J dropped 2 bases, with 13 bases sitting between them. The CDR3 length is 14 residues. Germline CDR1 KGHSH, CDR2 LQKENI. The CDR3 loop is CASSGGRKNTEAFF. CDR3 nucleotides: TGTGCCAGCTCGGGGGGACGGAAAAACACTGAAGCTTTCTTT.

The V and J genes are TRBV9 and TRBJ2-3; TRBD2 agrees at 12 bases. The CDR3 loop spans 21 amino acids. Germline trimming cut 0 bases from V and 3 bases from J; bases unmatched to any gene: 17. Germline V gene data show CDR1 as SGDLS and CDR2 as YYNGEE. The CDR3 protein is CASSVGLAGVQEGWSTDTQYF. The CDR3 DNA reads as TGTGCCAGCAGCGTAGGACTAGCGGGAGTTCAAGAAGGGTGGTCAACAGATACGCAGTATTTT.

The chain links TRBV11-3 to TRBJ2-5, with D maybe TRBD2 (5 bases). The V and J ends lost 6 bases and 2 bases respectively, with 13 bases between them. CDR3 length: 14 residues. Germline V gene data show CDR1 as SGHNT and CDR2 as YENEEA. This chain's CDR3 is CASRREVAQETQYF. CDR3 nucleotide sequence: TGTGCCAGCAGGCGCGAGGTAGCGCAAGAGACCCAGTACTTC.

V gene TRBV7-9 combines with J gene TRBJ1-3; 10 positions match TRBD1. The V segment lost 4 bases and the J segment 0 bases; nucleotides outside the gene matches: 3. CDR1 is SEHNR and CDR2 is FQNEAQ in the germline V gene (reference sequence). This CDR3 spans 16 amino acids. CDR3 sequence: CASSSRTGGSGNTIYF. CDR3 nucleotide sequence: TGTGCCAGCAGCTCCCGGACAGGGGGCTCTGGAAACACCATATATTTT.

The chain couples TRBV11-1 to TRBJ2-5, with 7 bases matching TRBD1. With 5 bases clipped from V and 1 base from J, the junction kept 10 bases outside the gene matches. Per the germline V gene, CDR1 is SGHAT and CDR2 is FQDESV (reference sequence). This CDR3 is 16 amino acids long. The CDR3 protein is CASSRPRTGTQETQYF. CDR3 DNA sequence: TGTGCCAGCAGCCGACCCAGGACAGGCACCCAAGAGACCCAGTACTTC.

This clone rates as medium-sized. The chain is built from TRBV27 and TRBJ1-6, with D perhaps TRBD1 (5 bases). Trimming removed 2 bases from V and 8 bases from J, with 10 bases in between. Germline V gene sequence: CDR1 MNHEY, CDR2 SMNVEV (reference sequence). The CDR3 is 14 amino acids. The CDR3 DNA follows: TGTGCCAGCAGTTTACGGGGGTTCCATTCACCCCTCCACTTT. This translates into CASSLRGFHSPLHF.

The chain links TRBV18 to TRBJ2-3; 8 bases match TRBD2. The V and J ends lost 6 bases and 2 bases, in that order; junction bases with no gene match: 10. This CDR3 has 16 residues. CDR1 is KGHSH and CDR2 is LQKENI in the germline V gene. As DNA, the CDR3 is TGTGCCAGCTCCCGTTCTGCGCGGGGGGACACAGATACGCAGTATTTT. Protein sequence: CASSRSARGDTDTQYF.

V usage is TRBV4-1 and J usage is TRBJ2-3, with TRBD2 matching over 7 bases. The CDR3 is 15 amino acids. Germline CDR1 and CDR2: MGHRA and YSYEKL. The ends lost 1 base at V and 5 bases at J; junction bases unmatched: 6. CDR3 loop: CASSQGSGPVDTQYF. CDR3 DNA sequence: TGCGCCAGCAGCCAAGGTAGCGGGCCGGTAGATACGCAGTATTTT.

By sample share, this clone is medium-sized. The V gene is TRBV19, the J gene TRBJ1-6; D not resolved. Trimming took off 2 bases at V and 7 bases at J, with 9 bases between the two ends. The germline V gene encodes CDR1 LNHDA and CDR2 SQIVND (reference sequence). The CDR3 has 14 residues. The CDR3 here is CASSIRSENSPLHF. The CDR3 DNA reads TGTGCCAGTAGTATAAGGAGTGAGAATTCACCCCTCCACTTT.

This chain uses TRBV5-4 with TRBJ2-7; tentatively, D is TRBD1 (5 bases). The CDR3 consists of 15 residues. Trimming shortened V by 0 bases and J by 5 bases, and 15 bases separated the two germline ends. Germline CDR1 reads SGHNT; CDR2 reads YYREEE (reference sequence). CDR3 amino acids: CASSLGLSPRDEQYF. The CDR3 DNA sequence: TGTGCCAGCAGCTTGGGTCTATCCCCCAGGGACGAGCAGTACTTC.

The V and J genes are TRBV9 and TRBJ2-7; the D gene is possibly TRBD2 (6 bases). The CDR3 totals 15 residues. CDR1 and CDR2 (germline): SGDLS, YYNGEE. Trimming stripped 4 bases from V and 6 bases from J, with 20 bases between. CDR3 sequence reads: CASSPRASEKGEQYF. The CDR3 nucleotides are TGTGCCAGCAGCCCACGGGCTAGCGAGAAAGGCGAGCAGTACTTC.

This clone came up a few times. This chain links TRBV4-2 with TRBJ2-3; D is undetermined. This CDR3 comprises 16 residues. Trimming stripped 0 bases from V and 0 bases from J, with 10 bases between. Germline CDR1 LGHNA, CDR2 YNFKEQ. The CDR3 DNA reads as TGTGCCAGCAGCCAAGACCAGGCAGCTAGCACAGATACGCAGTATTTT. This codes for CASSQDQAASTDTQYF.

The chain combines TRBV19 with TRBJ1-1; possible D gene TRBD1, 5 bases. The V and J ends lost 9 bases and 10 bases respectively, with 21 bases between them. The V gene's germline CDR1 is LNHDA and CDR2 SQIVND (reference sequence). The CDR3 covers 13 residues. CDR3 sequence reads: CASQNRDGGGAFF. As DNA, the CDR3 is TGTGCCAGCCAGAACCGGGACGGCGGGGGAGCTTTCTTT.

This chain connects TRBV30 to TRBJ2-2; D may match TRBD1 or TRBD2 (5 bases each). V lost 3 bases and J lost 6, with 17 bases in between. This CDR3 is built from 15 residues. CDR1 GTSNPN and CDR2 SVGIG come from the germline V gene (reference sequence). CDR3 in amino acids: CAWSRLGEGAGELFF. CDR3 DNA sequence: TGTGCCTGGAGCCGACTGGGGGAAGGGGCCGGGGAGCTGTTTTTT. Full variable domain (missing parts from reference TRBV30 and TRBJ2-2): SQTIHQWPATLVQPVGSPLSLECTVEGTSNPNLYWYRQAAGRGLQLLFYSVGIGQISSEVPQNLSASRPQDRQFILSSKKLLLSDSGFYLCAWSRLGEGAGELFFGEGSRLTVL.

Here the CDR3 DNA reads TGTGCCAGTAGGTTAGCGGGAGAGGGGTCCAATGAGCAGTTCTTC. It is translated as CASRLAGEGSNEQFF. The V gene is TRBV19, the J gene TRBJ2-1; 9 bases match TRBD2. Losses at the gene ends were 6 bases for V and 6 bases for J; bases not matched to a gene: 9. Germline values: CDR1 LNHDA, CDR2 SQIVND (reference sequence). The CDR3 length is 15 residues.

The rearrangement uses TRBV5-8 and TRBJ2-1; TRBD2 matches at 7 bases. CDR3 length: 15 amino acids. The V gene's germline CDR1 is SGHTS and CDR2 YDEGEE. V was clipped by 0 bases and J by 0 bases; unmatched bases: 0. The CDR3 region has the DNA TGTGCCAGCAGCTTGGGACTAGCCTCCTACAATGAGCAGTTCTTC. This encodes CASSLGLASYNEQFF.

This chain connects TRBV5-1 to TRBJ2-1; D possibly corresponds to TRBD2 (5 bases). V lost 3 bases to trimming and J lost 4 bases, with 14 bases between them. Germline CDR1 and CDR2: SGHRS and YFSETQ. The CDR3 runs 15 residues. In nucleotides, the CDR3 is TGCGCCAGCAGCTCTCTAGCCGGCCCATACAATGAGCAGTTCTTC. Its translation is CASSSLAGPYNEQFF.

As to this clone: The sample carries other DNA sequences with the same CDR3. The V call is TRBV5-6, the J call TRBJ1-2; D is undetermined. In germline, CDR1 is SGHDT, CDR2 YYEEEE. The CDR3 sequence is 13 residues long. Trimming stripped 2 bases from V and 8 bases from J, with 13 bases between. As DNA, the CDR3 is TGTGCCAGCAGCTTATCCCCCTCTTGGGGCTACACCTTC. Translating gives CASSLSPSWGYTF.

This clone was counted between two and nine times. The rearrangement links TRBV3-1 (or the pseudogene TRBV3-2) to TRBJ2-5; TRBD2 matches 16 bases. With 3 bases clipped from V and 0 bases from J, the junction kept 4 bases outside the gene matches. The germline V gene encodes CDR1 LGHDT and CDR2 YNNKEL (reference sequence). The CDR3 is 18 residues long. CDR3 region: CASSQGLAGGLYQETQYF. In DNA form, the CDR3 reads TGTGCCAGCAGCCAGGGACTAGCGGGGGGGCTTTACCAAGAGACCCAGTACTTC.

This clone has a handful of counts. The chain uses TRBV5-1 and TRBJ1-1, with a weak D call TRBD1 (6 bases). The CDR3 is 15 amino acids. CDR1 is SGHRS and CDR2 is YFSETQ in the germline V gene. V lost 2 bases and J 1 base, leaving 12 bases between the germline ends. The CDR3 loop is CASSFYREENTEAFF. CDR3 nucleotides: TGCGCCAGCAGCTTTTACAGGGAAGAGAACACTGAAGCTTTCTTT.

The J gene is TRBJ2-4, the V gene TRBV6-1; no clear D gene. Germline V gives CDR1 MNHNS, CDR2 SASEGT. With 4 bases removed from V and 0 bases from J, the gap between germline ends came to 13 bases. This CDR3 contains 16 residues. CDR3 nucleotides: TGTGCCAGCAGTGTAAATAGTGGGTTAGCCAAAAACATTCAGTACTTC. It is translated as CASSVNSGLAKNIQYF.

This sequence joins TRBV6-5 and TRBJ2-1, with a weak D call TRBD1 (5 bases). Per the germline V gene, CDR1 is MNHEY and CDR2 is SVGAGI. Trimming removed 4 bases from V and 1 base from J, with 14 bases in between. The CDR3 runs to 16 residues. The CDR3 bases are TGTGCCAGCAGTTCTCCCAGGGCCAGGTCCTACAATGAGCAGTTCTTC. Its protein product is CASSSPRARSYNEQFF.

This chain uses TRBV7-7 with TRBJ2-1; the D is unclear. CDR3 length equals 16 residues. CDR1 is SSHAT and CDR2 is FNYEAQ in the germline V gene (reference sequence). Trimming stripped 4 bases from V and 0 bases from J, with 13 bases between. CDR3 in amino acids: CASSSSWSDSYNEQFF. The CDR3 DNA reads as TGTGCCAGCAGCTCCTCTTGGTCCGACTCCTACAATGAGCAGTTCTTC.

The chain is built from TRBV2 and TRBJ2-7, with 7 bases matching TRBD2. In germline, CDR1 is SNHLY, CDR2 FYNNEI. The CDR3 loop spans 13 amino acids. With V trimmed by 11 bases and J by 2 bases, 9 bases remained unmatched. The CDR3 DNA sequence: TGTGCCGGTTGGGCGGGGGACCCCTACGAGCAGTACTTC. It codes for CAGWAGDPYEQYF.

The rearrangement links TRBV28 to TRBJ1-2; perhaps TRBD1 as D (5 bases). CDR3 length: 14 amino acids. The germline V and J ends were trimmed by 6 bases and 6 bases, with 17 bases remaining between them. The germline gives CDR1 MDHEN, CDR2 SYDVKM. CDR3 sequence: CASRTGTALDGYTF. CDR3 in DNA: TGTGCCAGCAGAACCGGGACCGCGCTCGATGGCTACACCTTC.